A single sample gave rise to the 19 T cell receptor beta chains below, sequenced in a study of cytomegalovirus exposure and HLA in healthy donors. The data were produced by immunoSEQ multiplex PCR, yet TCRdb's version contains in-frame clones alone and is incomplete. The repertoire has about 240,000 clones, approximately 83% of them found once; the top ten carry 0.95% to 1.5%. The sequenced material came from PBMCs. The receptors were gathered from a woman in her twenties or thirties in good health and CMV-seropositive.

This clone was counted only a few times. The chain uses TRBV7-6 and TRBJ1-4, with D hard to call. V shed 6 bases and J shed 5 bases, with 10 bases lying between them. This CDR3 region has 13 residues. The germline gives CDR1 SGHVS, CDR2 FNYEAQ. The DNA of the CDR3 is TGTGCCAGCAGTCAGGATCCGAATGAAAAACTGTTTTTT. Residues: CASSQDPNEKLFF.

This chain uses TRBV28 with TRBJ2-5; TRBD1 matches 7 bases. Germline V gives CDR1 MDHEN, CDR2 SYDVKM. The CDR3 covers 14 residues. J gave up 6 bases and V 4 bases, and 8 bases lay outside the gene matches. The DNA for the CDR3 is TGTGCCAGCAGTTCCGCGTACAGGGGAAAGACCCAGTACTTC. It translates to CASSSAYRGKTQYF. The complete variable domain, with remaining parts taken from reference TRBV28 and TRBJ2-5, reads DVKVTQSSRYLVKRTGEKVFLECVQDMDHENMFWYRQDPGLGLRLIYFSYDVKMKEKGDIPEGYSVSREKKERFSLILESASTNQTSMYLCASSSAYRGKTQYFGPGTRLLVL.

The rearrangement joins TRBV5-1 to TRBJ2-2; possibly TRBD1 for D (6 bases). The CDR3 runs to 14 residues. Trimming took 7 bases from V and 1 from J, leaving 11 bases between them. CDR1 is SGHRS and CDR2 is YFSETQ in the germline V gene. CDR3 in DNA: TGCGCCAGCCATGAGGGGGAGAACACCGGGGAGCTGTTTTTT. Its translation: CASHEGENTGELFF.

This sequence joins TRBV6-5 and TRBJ1-2; D gene unclear. V lost 7 bases to trimming and J lost 2 bases, with 17 bases between them. Germline CDR1 is MNHEY and CDR2 is SVGAGI. This CDR3 contains 15 residues. The chain's CDR3 is CASTSRTTGNYGYTF. The CDR3 DNA follows: TGTGCCAGCACTTCCCGGACTACCGGGAACTATGGCTACACCTTC.

V usage is TRBV27 and J usage is TRBJ2-3, with a tentative D call TRBD2 (6 bases). This CDR3 has 13 amino acids. With 0 bases removed from V and 13 bases from J, the gap between germline ends came to 14 bases. Germline CDR1 reads MNHEY; CDR2 reads SMNVEV (reference sequence). The CDR3 sequence: CASSLSPSAIKYF. The CDR3 DNA sequence: TGTGCCAGCAGTTTATCGCCTAGCGCTATAAAGTATTTT.

The rearrangement links TRBV5-1 to TRBJ1-1; TRBD1 matches at 7 bases. The CDR3 covers 14 residues. Trimming took 2 bases from V and 6 from J; bases not matched to a gene: 7. Germline V gene data show CDR1 as SGHRS and CDR2 as YFSETQ. The CDR3 DNA is TGCGCCAGCAGCTTAACAGGGGCCTGGGCTGAAGCTTTCTTT. Its translation is CASSLTGAWAEAFF. Full variable domain (outside the CDR3, taken from reference TRBV5-1 and TRBJ1-1): KAGVTQTPRYLIKTRGQQVTLSCSPISGHRSVSWYQQTPGQGLQFLFEYFSETQRNKGNFPGRFSGRQFSNSRSEMNVSTLELGDSALYLCASSLTGAWAEAFFGQGTRLTVV.

This clone has only a few counts. The V and J genes are TRBV27 and TRBJ2-1; 7 nucleotides match TRBD2. V trimming: 6 bases; J trimming: 4 bases; junction bases outside the gene matches: 9. This CDR3 spans 15 amino acids. Germline values: CDR1 MNHEY, CDR2 SMNVEV (reference sequence). The CDR3 region is CASRMIPGGYNEQFF. In DNA, the CDR3 is TGTGCCAGCAGGATGATACCGGGAGGTTACAATGAGCAGTTCTTC.

V is TRBV27 and J is TRBJ2-3; weak D call: TRBD2 (6 bases). The CDR3 is 16 residues long. Trimming took 5 bases from V and 4 from J, leaving 19 bases between them. CDR1 is MNHEY, CDR2 SMNVEV, per germline (reference sequence). As DNA, the CDR3 is TGTGCCAGCAGTCAGGGCGGGGATGCTCCCGCAGATACGCAGTATTTT. Protein: CASSQGGDAPADTQYF.

The chain employs TRBV5-4 and TRBJ2-7; D may be TRBD1 (6 bases). The germline CDR1 and CDR2 sequences are SGHNT and YYREEE (reference sequence). V was shortened by 1 base and J by 5 bases, with 16 bases between the two germline ends. The CDR3 is 15 residues long. CDR3 sequence (DNA): TGTGCCAGCAGCTTGACTCCGACAGGCAACCACGAGCAGTACTTC. It codes for CASSLTPTGNHEQYF.

This sequence joins TRBV30 and TRBJ2-7; 9 nucleotides align to TRBD1. Trimming took 2 bases from V and 4 from J; bases not matched to a gene: 6. Germline V gene data show CDR1 as GTSNPN and CDR2 as SVGIG (reference sequence). The CDR3 covers 14 residues. In DNA form, the CDR3 reads TGTGCCTGGAGTTGGGGACAGGGTTCTTACGAGCAGTACTTC. This translates into CAWSWGQGSYEQYF.

CDR3 sequence reads: CASSPEQGPGELFF. For the CDR3, the DNA is TGTGCCAGCAGCCCTGAACAGGGGCCCGGGGAGCTGTTTTTT. The chain couples TRBV2 to TRBJ2-2, with 7 bases lining up with TRBD1. The germline V gene encodes CDR1 SNHLY and CDR2 FYNNEI. This CDR3 is 14 amino acids long. Trimming removed 6 bases from V and 6 bases from J; junction bases left unmatched: 7.

This clone has just a few counts. J is TRBJ2-2 and V is TRBV14; D gene uncertain. The length of the CDR3 is 18 residues. The V gene lost 0 bases and the J gene lost 4 bases, with 18 bases spanning the gap. CDR1 is SGHDN, CDR2 FVKESK, per germline. Written as DNA, the CDR3 is TGTGCCAGCAGCCAAGATCGCTCGGTACTTCTAAGCACCGGGGAGCTGTTTTTT. It is translated as CASSQDRSVLLSTGELFF.

The table lists this clone with a count of one. The V gene is TRBV28, the J gene TRBJ1-1, with no clear D. CDR3 length: 11 residues. Germline V lookup: CDR1 MDHEN, CDR2 SYDVKM. With 3 bases removed from V and 10 bases from J, the gap between germline ends came to 9 bases. The CDR3 loop is CASSLGSRAFF. The CDR3 nucleotides are TGTGCCAGCAGTTTGGGCTCCCGAGCTTTCTTT.

This chain uses TRBV27 with TRBJ1-2; 8 bases align to TRBD1. J was trimmed by 7 bases and V by 5 bases; bases with no gene match: 9. This CDR3 is 14 amino acids long. The germline gives CDR1 MNHEY, CDR2 SMNVEV (reference sequence). Written as DNA, the CDR3 is TGTGCCAGCAGTCCAAGGACAGGGAGGCCTGGCTACACCTTC. This codes for CASSPRTGRPGYTF.

V gene TRBV5-1 combines with J gene TRBJ2-1, with 8 positions matching TRBD2. Germline loops: CDR1 SGHRS, CDR2 YFSETQ. This CDR3 region has 14 residues. V lost 3 bases to trimming and J lost 2 bases; unmatched junction nucleotides: 1. In DNA form, the CDR3 reads TGCGCCAGCAGCTCAGCGGGAGCCTACAATGAGCAGTTCTTC. Its translation: CASSSAGAYNEQFF.

The chain is built from TRBV30 and TRBJ1-1, with D perhaps matching TRBD1 (5 bases). V was trimmed by 5 bases and J by 11 bases, leaving 12 bases between them. Germline V gene sequence: CDR1 GTSNPN, CDR2 SVGIG (reference sequence). The CDR3 extends over 10 amino acids. CDR3 bases: TGTGCCTGGGGTGAACAGGACGCTTTCTTT. Amino acids: CAWGEQDAFF.

The chain joins TRBV5-1 to TRBJ2-5, with 10 bases identical to TRBD2. CDR3 length: 16 residues. Germline CDR1 reads SGHRS; CDR2 reads YFSETQ. V was pared by 4 bases and J by 5 bases, with 11 bases of the junction left unmatched. CDR3 DNA sequence: TGCGCCAGCAGCCCAGGGGTAGCGGGAGGAGGGGAGACCCAGTACTTC. This translates into CASSPGVAGGGETQYF.

This chain uses TRBV27 with TRBJ2-3; 14 bases are a match to TRBD2. The CDR3 loop spans 18 amino acids. V dropped 8 bases and J dropped 4; count of bases not matched to a gene: 14. Germline loops: CDR1 MNHEY, CDR2 SMNVEV (reference sequence). The CDR3 nucleotides are TGTGCCAGCGCCTTATCCGGGACTAGCGGGGGTAGGGCAGATACGCAGTATTTT. This translates into CASALSGTSGGRADTQYF.

With regard to this clone: The junction departs from the called germline gene at one end, perhaps through a read error. V usage is TRBV7-9 and J usage is TRBJ1-4, with D possibly being TRBD1 (5 bases). From germline, CDR1 is SEHNR and CDR2 FQNEAQ (reference sequence). The CDR3 is 15 residues long. The CDR3 sequence is CASILQVLANEKLFF. The CDR3 bases are TGTGCCAGCATCTTACAGGTTCTGGCTAATGAAAAACTGTTTTTT.